The 15 T cell receptor beta chains listed next were all sequenced from one sample in a study of T cells after yellow fever vaccination. MiXCR, run by TCRdb on the 5' RACE reads, gives a single entry per CDR3 protein. The data hold 95,000 to 100,000 distinct CDR3 sequences, with around 5.8% observed a single time. The sample was CD8+ T cells sorted from PBMCs, taken 10 days after the yellow fever booster vaccination. These receptors were collected from a man aged 18 to 35 who received the YFV17D yellow fever vaccine.

Here the CDR3 reads CASSLGSYTTSGNTIYF. CDR3 nucleotide sequence: TGCGCCAGCAGCTTGGGGAGTTACACCACCTCTGGAAACACCATATATTTT. The chain recombines TRBV5-1 with TRBJ1-3; D is uncertain. Germline V CDR1 and CDR2: SGHRS, YFSETQ. The V and J ends lost 0 bases and 0 bases respectively, with 13 bases between them. This CDR3 is 17 amino acids long.

This clonotype was observed many times. CDR3 sequence: CASTFTGTENTGELFF. In DNA, the CDR3 is TGTGCCAGCACCTTTACCGGGACAGAGAACACCGGGGAGCTGTTTTTT. The chain has TRBV7-9 and TRBJ2-2; 7 bases match TRBD1. Germline-derived CDR1 and CDR2 are SEHNR and FQNEAQ (reference sequence). CDR3 length equals 16 residues. After removal of 7 bases from V and 1 base from J, the junction contained 9 bases not matched to a gene.

This clonotype has only a few counts. The CDR3 spells CASSYSNEHTQYF. As DNA, the CDR3 is TGTGCCAGCAGTTACTCGAACGAGCATACGCAGTATTTT. The chain recombines TRBV6-5 with TRBJ2-3; D is uncertain. The CDR3 consists of 13 residues. The V gene lost 0 bases and the J gene lost 7 bases, with 8 bases spanning the gap. Germline CDR1 and CDR2: MNHEY and SVGAGI.

This clonotype was observed a few times. The chain joins TRBV4-3 to TRBJ1-6; 9 positions agree with TRBD1. Germline-derived CDR1 and CDR2 are LGHNA and YSLEER. V was clipped by 2 bases and J by 9 bases; unmatched bases: 5. The CDR3 is made up of 15 amino acids. CDR3 bases: TGCGCCAGCAGCCAAACGGACAGGGGTGGTTCACCCCTCCACTTT. Amino acids: CASSQTDRGGSPLHF.

J is TRBJ1-1 and V is TRBV11-2; D is unresolved. Germline CDR1 SGHAT, CDR2 FQNNGV. With 5 bases removed from V and 1 base from J, the gap between germline ends came to 11 bases. The CDR3 runs 14 residues. The CDR3 DNA reads TGTGCCAGCAGCCCGCACAGCCAGAACACTGAAGCTTTCTTT. This codes for CASSPHSQNTEAFF.

This clonotype occurred a few times. V usage is TRBV7-9 and J usage is TRBJ2-5; D might be TRBD2 (6 bases). V lost 5 bases and J 2 bases, leaving 12 bases between the germline ends. The CDR3 is made up of 14 amino acids. The germline gives CDR1 SEHNR, CDR2 FQNEAQ (reference sequence). The CDR3 protein is CASSQPLAQETQYF. CDR3 DNA: TGTGCCAGCAGCCAACCACTAGCTCAAGAGACCCAGTACTTC.

The genes are TRBV29-1 and TRBJ2-1; 7 bases align to TRBD2. V lost 7 bases and J lost 10; bases outside the gene matches: 16. CDR1 and CDR2 (germline): SQVTM, ANQGSEA. The CDR3 totals 14 residues. The CDR3, as DNA: TGCAGCGCCCGGCTAGCGGAGGGGCTAGAGGAGCAGTTCTTC. Residues: CSARLAEGLEEQFF.

This clonotype has just a few counts. This chain uses TRBV7-2 with TRBJ2-7, with unresolved D. Germline lookup yields CDR1 SGHTA and CDR2 FQGNSA. The CDR3 is 11 amino acids. The ends were cut back, 6 bases at V and 3 bases at J, with 6 bases in the middle. The CDR3 is CASRSVYEQYF. The CDR3 DNA reads TGTGCCAGCAGATCCGTCTACGAGCAGTACTTC.

This clonotype turned up a few times. The V call is TRBV7-9, the J call TRBJ1-2; 8 bases match TRBD1. Germline CDR1 reads SEHNR; CDR2 reads FQNEAQ (reference sequence). V was pared by 2 bases and J by 5 bases, with 10 bases of the junction left unmatched. The CDR3 extends over 16 amino acids. CDR3 residues: CASSLPRTGLSYGYTF. Written as DNA, the CDR3 is TGTGCCAGCAGCTTACCGCGGACAGGGCTGTCATATGGCTACACCTTC.

A note on this clonotype: One end of the junction fails to match germline, which may point to a read error. The genes are TRBV6-5 and TRBJ1-1; 7 positions match TRBD1. Germline lookup yields CDR1 MNHEY and CDR2 SVGAGI. The CDR3 runs to 11 residues. CDR3: CASRSYGTAVF. The CDR3 DNA reads TGTGCCAGCAGATCGTATGGGACAGCCGTCTTT.

The sample holds many counts of this clonotype. The chain has TRBV19 and TRBJ2-1, with TRBD1 as a possible D gene (6 bases). V was trimmed by 7 bases and J by 5 bases, leaving 15 bases between them. The germline CDR1 and CDR2 sequences are LNHDA and SQIVND (reference sequence). This CDR3 has 14 amino acids. The CDR3 bases are TGTGCCAGTAAATTCAGGGGTCAAAACAATGAGCAGTTCTTC. Protein product: CASKFRGQNNEQFF.

This clonotype was seen at least ten times. V is TRBV11-1 and J is TRBJ2-6; 7 positions agree with TRBD2. Unmatched junction bases numbered 2, after V lost 6 bases and J lost 3 bases. The CDR3 is 14 residues long. CDR1 is SGHAT and CDR2 is FQDESV in the germline V gene (reference sequence). This CDR3 reads CASRAGDGANVLTF. The CDR3 nucleotides read TGTGCCAGCAGGGCGGGAGATGGGGCCAACGTCCTGACTTTC.

This clonotype was counted at least ten times. The gene calls are TRBV5-1 and TRBJ2-7; 7 bases are shared with TRBD1. Trimming at V came to 4 bases and at J to 5 bases, leaving 6 bases not matched to a gene. Germline V gives CDR1 SGHRS, CDR2 YFSETQ. The CDR3 totals 13 residues. For the CDR3, the DNA is TGCGCCAGCAGCCGTACAGGGGTAAACGAGCAGTACTTC. It translates to CASSRTGVNEQYF.

V gene TRBV29-1 combines with J gene TRBJ2-2; D is unclear. Trimming took off 5 bases at V and 5 bases at J, with 12 bases between the two ends. The germline CDR1 and CDR2 sequences are SQVTM and ANQGSEA. The CDR3 is 13 amino acids. The chain's CDR3 is CSVITVQTGELFF. CDR3 sequence (DNA): TGCAGCGTTATAACAGTCCAGACCGGGGAGCTGTTTTTT.

The rearrangement links TRBV6-5 to TRBJ2-5, with D perhaps TRBD1 (8 bases). The V gene's germline CDR1 is MNHEY and CDR2 SVGAGI. The CDR3 is 13 residues long. V was pared by 6 bases and J by 4 bases, with 12 bases between. The CDR3 sequence is CASRNRGGETQYF. The CDR3 DNA is TGTGCCAGCAGAAACAGGGGGGGAGAGACCCAGTACTTC.